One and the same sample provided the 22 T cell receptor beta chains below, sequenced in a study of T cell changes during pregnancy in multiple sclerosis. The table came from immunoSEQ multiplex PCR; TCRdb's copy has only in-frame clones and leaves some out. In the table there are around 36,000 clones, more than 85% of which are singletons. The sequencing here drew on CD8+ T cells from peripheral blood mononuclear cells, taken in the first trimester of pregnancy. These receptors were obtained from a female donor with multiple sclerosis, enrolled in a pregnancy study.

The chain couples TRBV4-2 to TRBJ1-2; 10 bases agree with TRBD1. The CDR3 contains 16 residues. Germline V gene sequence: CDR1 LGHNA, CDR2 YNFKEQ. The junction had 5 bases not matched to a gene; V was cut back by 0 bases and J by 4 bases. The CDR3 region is CASSQEETGGAYGYTF. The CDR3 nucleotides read TGTGCCAGCAGCCAAGAGGAGACAGGGGGCGCCTATGGCTACACCTTC.

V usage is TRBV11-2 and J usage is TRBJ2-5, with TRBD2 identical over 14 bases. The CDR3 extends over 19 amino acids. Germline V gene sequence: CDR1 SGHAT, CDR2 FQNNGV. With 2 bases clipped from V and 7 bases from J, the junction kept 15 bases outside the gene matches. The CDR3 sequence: CASSLRGPGTSGGRGTQYF. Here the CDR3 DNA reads TGTGCCAGCAGCTTAAGGGGACCCGGGACTAGCGGGGGCCGAGGGACCCAGTACTTC.

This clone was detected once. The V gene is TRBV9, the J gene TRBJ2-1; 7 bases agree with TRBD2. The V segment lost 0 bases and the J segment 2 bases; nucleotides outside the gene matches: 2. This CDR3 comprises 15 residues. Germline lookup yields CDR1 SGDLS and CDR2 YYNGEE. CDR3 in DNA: TGTGCCAGCAGCGTAGATGGGGGGGCCTACAATGAGCAGTTCTTC. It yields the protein CASSVDGGAYNEQFF. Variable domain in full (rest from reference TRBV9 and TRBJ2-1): DSGVTQTPKHLITATGQRVTLRCSPRSGDLSVYWYQQSLDQGLQFLIQYYNGEERAKGNILERFSAQQFPDLHSELNLSSLELGDSALYFCASSVDGGAYNEQFFGPGTRLTVL.

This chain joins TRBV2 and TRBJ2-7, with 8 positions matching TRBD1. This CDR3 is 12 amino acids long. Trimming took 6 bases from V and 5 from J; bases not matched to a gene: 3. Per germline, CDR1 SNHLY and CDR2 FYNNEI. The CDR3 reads CASSDRGDEQYF. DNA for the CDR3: TGTGCCAGCAGCGACAGGGGCGACGAGCAGTACTTC.

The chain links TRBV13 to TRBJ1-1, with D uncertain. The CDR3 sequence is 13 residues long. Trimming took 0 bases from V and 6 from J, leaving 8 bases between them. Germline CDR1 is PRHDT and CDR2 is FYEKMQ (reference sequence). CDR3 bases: TGTGCCAGCAGCTTAGGTTCCGGGTCTGAAGCTTTCTTT. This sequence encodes CASSLGSGSEAFF.

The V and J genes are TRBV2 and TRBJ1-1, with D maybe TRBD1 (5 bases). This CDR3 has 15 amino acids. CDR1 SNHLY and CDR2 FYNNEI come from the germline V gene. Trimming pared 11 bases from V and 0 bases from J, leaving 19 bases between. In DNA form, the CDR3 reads TGTGCCTATCCCCGGGGGGAGGTCGTGAACACTGAAGCTTTCTTT. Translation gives CAYPRGEVVNTEAFF. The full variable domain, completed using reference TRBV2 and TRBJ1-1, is EPEVTQTPSHQVTQMGQEVILRCVPISNHLYFYWYRQILGQKVEFLVSFYNNEISEKSEIFDDQFSVERPDGSNFTLKIRSTKLEDSAMYFCAYPRGEVVNTEAFFGQGTRLTVV.

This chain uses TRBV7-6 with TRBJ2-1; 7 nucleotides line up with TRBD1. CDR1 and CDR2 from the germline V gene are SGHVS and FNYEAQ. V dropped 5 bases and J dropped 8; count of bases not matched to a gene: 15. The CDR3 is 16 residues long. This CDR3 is CASSLEVVRGMDEQFF. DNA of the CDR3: TGTGCCAGCAGCCTCGAAGTCGTCAGGGGGATGGATGAGCAGTTCTTC.

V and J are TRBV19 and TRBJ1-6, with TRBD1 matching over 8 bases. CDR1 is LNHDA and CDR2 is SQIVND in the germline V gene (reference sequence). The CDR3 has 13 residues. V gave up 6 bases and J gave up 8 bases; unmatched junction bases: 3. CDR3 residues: CASRGTGDSPLHF. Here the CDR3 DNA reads TGTGCCAGTAGAGGGACAGGTGATTCACCCCTCCACTTT.

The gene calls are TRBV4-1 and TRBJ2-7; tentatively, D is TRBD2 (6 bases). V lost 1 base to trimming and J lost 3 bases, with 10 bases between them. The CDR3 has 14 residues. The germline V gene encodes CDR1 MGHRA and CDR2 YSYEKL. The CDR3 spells CASSQGTGVYEQYF. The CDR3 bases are TGCGCCAGCAGCCAAGGGACGGGGGTCTACGAGCAGTACTTC.

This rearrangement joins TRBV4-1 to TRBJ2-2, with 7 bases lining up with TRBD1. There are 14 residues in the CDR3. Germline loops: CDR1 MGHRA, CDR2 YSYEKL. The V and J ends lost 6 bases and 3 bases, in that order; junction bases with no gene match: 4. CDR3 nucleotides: TGCGCCAGCAGACGGGACAGATACACCGGGGAGCTGTTTTTT. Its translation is CASRRDRYTGELFF.

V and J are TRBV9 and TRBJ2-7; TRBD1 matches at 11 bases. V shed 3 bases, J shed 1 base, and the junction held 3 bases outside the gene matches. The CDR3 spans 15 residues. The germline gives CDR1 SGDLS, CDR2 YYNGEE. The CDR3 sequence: CASSEGTGGSYEQYF. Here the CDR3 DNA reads TGTGCCAGCAGCGAAGGGACAGGGGGATCCTACGAGCAGTACTTC.

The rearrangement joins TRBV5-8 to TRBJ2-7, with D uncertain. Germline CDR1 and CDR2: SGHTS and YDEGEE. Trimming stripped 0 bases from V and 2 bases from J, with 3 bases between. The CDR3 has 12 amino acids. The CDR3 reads CASSLATYEQYF. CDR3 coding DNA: TGTGCCAGCAGCTTGGCTACCTACGAGCAGTACTTC.

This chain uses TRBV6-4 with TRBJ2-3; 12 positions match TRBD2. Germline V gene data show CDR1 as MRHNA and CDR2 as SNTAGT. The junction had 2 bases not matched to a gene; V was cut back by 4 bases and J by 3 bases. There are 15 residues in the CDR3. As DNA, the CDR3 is TGTGCCAGCAGTGCTAGCGGGGGGGGGACAGATACGCAGTATTTT. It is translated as CASSASGGGTDTQYF.

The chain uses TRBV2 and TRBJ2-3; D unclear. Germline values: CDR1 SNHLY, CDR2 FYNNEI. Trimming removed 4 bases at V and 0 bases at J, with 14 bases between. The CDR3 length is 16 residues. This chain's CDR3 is CASSGSIRSSTDTQYF. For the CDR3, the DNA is TGTGCCAGCAGTGGGAGTATACGTTCTAGCACAGATACGCAGTATTTT.

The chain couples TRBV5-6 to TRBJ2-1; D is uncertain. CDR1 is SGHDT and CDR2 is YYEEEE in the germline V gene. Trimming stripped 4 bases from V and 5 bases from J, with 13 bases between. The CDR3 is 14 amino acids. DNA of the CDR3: TGTGCCAGCAGCCCTGGCCGAGGCCACAATGAGCAGTTCTTC. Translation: CASSPGRGHNEQFF.

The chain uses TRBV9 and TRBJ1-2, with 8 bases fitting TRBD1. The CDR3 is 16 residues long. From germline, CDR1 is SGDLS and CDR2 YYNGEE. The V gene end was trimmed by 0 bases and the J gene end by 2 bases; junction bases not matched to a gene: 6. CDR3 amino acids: CASSVDRWTGNYGYTF. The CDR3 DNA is TGTGCCAGCAGCGTAGATCGCTGGACAGGGAACTATGGCTACACCTTC.

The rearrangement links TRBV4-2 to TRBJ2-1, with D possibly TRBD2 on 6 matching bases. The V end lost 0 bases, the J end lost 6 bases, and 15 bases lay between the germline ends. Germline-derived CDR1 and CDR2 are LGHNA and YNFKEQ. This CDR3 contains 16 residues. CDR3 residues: CASSQDLRSGFNEQFF. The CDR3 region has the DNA TGTGCCAGCAGCCAAGACCTACGGAGCGGGTTCAATGAGCAGTTCTTC.

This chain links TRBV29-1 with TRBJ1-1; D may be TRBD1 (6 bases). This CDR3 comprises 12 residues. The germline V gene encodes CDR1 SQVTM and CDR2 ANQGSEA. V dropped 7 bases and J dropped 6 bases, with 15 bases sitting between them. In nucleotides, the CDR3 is TGCAGCGCTAATTTACAGGGTGCTGAAGCTTTCTTT. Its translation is CSANLQGAEAFF.

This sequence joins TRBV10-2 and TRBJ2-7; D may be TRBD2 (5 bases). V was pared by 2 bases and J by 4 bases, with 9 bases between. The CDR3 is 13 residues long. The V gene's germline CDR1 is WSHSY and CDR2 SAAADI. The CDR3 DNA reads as TGCGCCAGCAGTGAGATCGGGGATTACGAGCAGTACTTC. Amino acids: CASSEIGDYEQYF.

The CDR3 DNA reads TGTGCCAGCAGCTTAGACCGGGACAGCCTCAAATCTAGCAATCAGCCCCAGCATTTT. This encodes CASSLDRDSLKSSNQPQHF. The chain combines TRBV7-3 with TRBJ1-5, with 7 bases matching TRBD1. The germline CDR1 and CDR2 sequences are SGHTA and FQGTGA. Losses at the gene ends were 2 bases for V and 0 bases for J; bases not matched to a gene: 13. This CDR3 has 19 residues.

DNA of the CDR3: TGTGCCAGCAGCTCCCGGGTTAATGGGCGGGTGGAGACCCAGTACTTC. It translates to CASSSRVNGRVETQYF. The rearrangement uses TRBV13 and TRBJ2-5; TRBD2 is a possible D gene (5 bases). This CDR3 has 16 amino acids. With 4 bases removed from V and 5 bases from J, the gap between germline ends came to 20 bases. The germline V gene has CDR1 PRHDT and CDR2 FYEKMQ (reference sequence).

The CDR3 protein is CASSPQTGSGNTIYF. The CDR3 DNA follows: TGTGCCAGCAGCCCGCAAACAGGGTCGGGAAACACCATATATTTT. The genes are TRBV13 and TRBJ1-3; D possibly corresponds to TRBD1 (6 bases). CDR3 size: 15 residues. V was pared by 5 bases and J by 4 bases, with 15 bases between. Germline-derived CDR1 and CDR2 are PRHDT and FYEKMQ (reference sequence).